Detailed here is one TCR beta chain. This clonotype was seen a few times. This clone's antigen is unknown. No base-level quality is on record; no much larger clone is a single base apart. These data are taken from a study of T-cell memory formation after mild COVID-19 (dated by TCRdb to the early 2020s). For the wider study: TCR sequence clusters from the two donors were found to be largely donor specific. In a couple of donors, T-cell clones that expanded and contracted after mild COVID-19 were tracked by sequencing TCRalpha and TCRbeta repertoires over time. The cohort comprised two young, previously healthy adult volunteers, one female and one male.

PBMCs were isolated by Ficoll-Paque density gradient centrifugation. The listed sequencing device is Illumina NovaSeq 6000. Using 5'RACE with constant-segment primers, TCRalpha and TCRbeta cDNA libraries were constructed, with sample barcodes and unique molecular identifiers added in the process. Trizol reagent was used to extract RNA from every sample. Libraries were amplified in two PCR steps, with a second sample barcode and Illumina TruSeq adapters added in the second step. Sequencing of the libraries was done on an Illumina NovaSeq, producing 2 x 150 bp paired-end reads. The paper's data handling went like this. Reads were demultiplexed and collapsed into UMI-guided consensus sequences with migec v1.2.7. With mixcr v2.1.11, UMI consensuses were aligned to TRA and TRB V and J templates and assembled into clonotypes. Expanded or contracted clonotypes were those called significant by both edgeR and NoisET, with noise models trained on biological replicates. edgeR calls used a false discovery rate-adjusted p below 0.01 and a log2 fold-change threshold of 1. As an exploratory analysis of dynamics, PCA with hierarchical clustering was applied to max-normalized trajectories of the 1000 most abundant clonotypes. Separately sequenced CD4+ and CD8+ repertoires were used to assign the CD4 or CD8 phenotype of responding clones. TCRdb cleaned the public reads at Q25 with fastp, built clones with MiXCR and kept in-frame beta chains. Each CDR3 protein appears once, grouped with its most common genes and DNA. TCRdb's processing, not the study's, gives the V and J calls here. The sample yields approximately 100,000 distinct CDR3 sequences; about 15% were counted once. The top ten hold around 28% of the sample.

Study-wide findings and limitations: Whether the second-wave clones peaking on day 37 were SARS-CoV-2 specific was not confirmed. The study covered only two mild cases, and larger cohorts including severe cases with pre-infection samples were considered necessary. Contracting CD4+ clones appeared mostly in the CM and EM memory subsets, whereas CD8+ clones were enriched in EMRA. The detection of some responding clones in pre-infection memory suggests that pre-existing cross-reactive memory T cells joined the SARS-CoV-2 response. Balanced CD4/CD8 phenotypes were observed for clones contracting from day 15 to 85, whereas a bias towards CD4+ was observed for a second wave of clones expanding from day 15 to 37.

The sequence was collected from an adult woman who had mild COVID-19 (a few samples of this study predate the infection). The sample titles of this study are shuffled in the database, so cell type and time point are left out; the donor was told from shared clones. Sequencing was performed on PBMCs or a T cell subset sorted from them (not recorded which).

The DNA sequence follows: TGTGCCAGCAGCGCCCAGGGACAGGCAGGCCCAGATACGCAGTATTTT. Its coded protein is CASSAQGQAGPDTQYF. The rearranged chain carries TRBV11-1 and TRBJ2-3, with 8 bases in between that match TRBD1. Trimmed from V: 5 bases; trimmed from J: 4 bases; junction bases lacking a gene match: 11. Sequences SGHAT (CDR1) and FQDESV (CDR2) are obtained from the germline V gene (reference sequence). The CDR3 has 16 amino acids, counting the end cysteine and phenylalanine. The read is trimmed to its CDR3 DNA, 48 bases read in frame from base 1. Outside the CDR3, residues come from the reference TRBV11-1 and TRBJ2-3 proteins, so the full variable domain is: EAEVAQSPRYKITEKSQAVAFWCDPISGHATLYWYRQILGQGPELLVQFQDESVVDDSQLPKDRFSAERLKGVDSTLKIQPAELGDSAMYLCASSAQGQAGPDTQYFGPGTRLTVL.